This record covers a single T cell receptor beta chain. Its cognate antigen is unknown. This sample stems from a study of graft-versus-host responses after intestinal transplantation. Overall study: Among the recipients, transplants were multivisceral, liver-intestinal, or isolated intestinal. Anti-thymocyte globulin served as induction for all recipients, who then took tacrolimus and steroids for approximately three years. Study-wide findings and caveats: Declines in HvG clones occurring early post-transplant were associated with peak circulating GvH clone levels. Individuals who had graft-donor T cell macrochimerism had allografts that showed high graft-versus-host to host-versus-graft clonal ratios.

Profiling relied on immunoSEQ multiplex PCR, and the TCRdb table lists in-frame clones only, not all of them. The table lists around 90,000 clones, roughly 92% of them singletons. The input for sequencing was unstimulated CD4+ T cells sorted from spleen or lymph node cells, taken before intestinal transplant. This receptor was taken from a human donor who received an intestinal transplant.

The CDR3 sequence is CATSRDSERQQTQYF. CDR3 nucleotide sequence: TGTGCCACCAGCAGAGATAGTGAAAGGCAACAGACCCAGTACTTC. The chain is built from TRBV15 and TRBJ2-5; D is uncertain. The CDR3 is 15 amino acids. Germline V gene sequence: CDR1 LNHNV, CDR2 YYDKDF (reference sequence). V lost 0 bases and J lost 6, with 14 bases in between.